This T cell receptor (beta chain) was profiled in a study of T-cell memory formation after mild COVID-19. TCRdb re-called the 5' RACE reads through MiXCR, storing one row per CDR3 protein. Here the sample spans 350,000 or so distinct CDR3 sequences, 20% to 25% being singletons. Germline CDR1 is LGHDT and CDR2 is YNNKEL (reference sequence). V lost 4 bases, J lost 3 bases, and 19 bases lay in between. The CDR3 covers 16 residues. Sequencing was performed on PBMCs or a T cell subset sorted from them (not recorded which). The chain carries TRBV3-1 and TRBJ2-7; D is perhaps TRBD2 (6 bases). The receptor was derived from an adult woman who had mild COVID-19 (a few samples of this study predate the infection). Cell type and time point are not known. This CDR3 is CASSPGITSQSYEQYF. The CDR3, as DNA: TGTGCCAGCAGCCCCGGTATTACTAGCCAAAGCTACGAGCAGTACTTC.